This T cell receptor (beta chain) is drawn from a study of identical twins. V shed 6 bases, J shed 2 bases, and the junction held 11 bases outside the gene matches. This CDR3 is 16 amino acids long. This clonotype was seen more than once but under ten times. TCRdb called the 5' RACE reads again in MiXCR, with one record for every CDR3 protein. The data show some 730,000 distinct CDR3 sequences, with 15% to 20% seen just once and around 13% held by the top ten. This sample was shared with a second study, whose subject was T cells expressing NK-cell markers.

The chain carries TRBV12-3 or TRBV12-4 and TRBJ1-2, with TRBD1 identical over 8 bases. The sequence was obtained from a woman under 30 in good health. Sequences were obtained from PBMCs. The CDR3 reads CASRNQGTGGNYGYTF. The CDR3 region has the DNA TGTGCCAGCAGAAACCAGGGAACAGGGGGAAACTATGGCTACACCTTC.